These 20 T cell receptor beta chains share one sample of origin, sequenced in a study of cytomegalovirus exposure and HLA in healthy donors. Primers: 60 Vbeta forward and 13 Jbeta reverse. Sequencing was performed with immunoSEQ multiplex PCR; in TCRdb, only in-frame clones are kept and a portion is missing. The table has 60,000 to 70,000 clones, just under 80% seen once. Sequenced material: PBMCs. These receptors all stem from a woman in her twenties or thirties in good health and CMV-seronegative.

The chain employs TRBV6-5 and TRBJ1-1, with D tentatively TRBD1 (5 bases). The CDR3 is 13 amino acids. Germline V gene lookup returns CDR1 MNHEY and CDR2 SVGAGI. Trimming cost V 2 bases and J 2 bases, with 6 bases left between them. The CDR3 DNA sequence: TGTGCCAGCAGTTACGACAGAAACACTGAAGCTTTCTTT. Encoded protein: CASSYDRNTEAFF.

V gene TRBV4-1 combines with J gene TRBJ2-7, with D tentatively TRBD2 (6 bases). CDR1 is MGHRA, CDR2 YSYEKL, per germline. The CDR3 covers 15 residues. V was pared by 6 bases and J by 0 bases, with 15 bases between. The CDR3 sequence is CASRPGELSSYEQYF. Here the CDR3 DNA reads TGCGCCAGCAGGCCGGGGGAGCTTAGCTCCTACGAGCAGTACTTC.

The chain uses TRBV30 and TRBJ2-7; 10 bases agree with TRBD1. J gave up 5 bases and V 3 bases, and 7 bases lay outside the gene matches. Germline V lookup: CDR1 GTSNPN, CDR2 SVGIG (reference sequence). This CDR3 contains 14 residues. Here the CDR3 reads CAWSAGTGANEQYF. CDR3 bases: TGTGCCTGGAGCGCCGGGACAGGGGCCAACGAGCAGTACTTC. The whole variable domain, remainder taken from reference TRBV30 and TRBJ2-7, is SQTIHQWPATLVQPVGSPLSLECTVEGTSNPNLYWYRQAAGRGLQLLFYSVGIGQISSEVPQNLSASRPQDRQFILSSKKLLLSDSGFYLCAWSAGTGANEQYFGPGTRLTVT.

This chain uses TRBV29-1 with TRBJ2-3; unclear D gene. Trimming cost V 4 bases and J 4 bases, with 12 bases left between them. Germline V gene data show CDR1 as SQVTM and CDR2 as ANQGSEA. The CDR3 has 13 amino acids. CDR3: CSVAAHGADTQYF. CDR3 coding DNA: TGCAGCGTTGCGGCGCATGGAGCAGATACGCAGTATTTT.

The chain uses TRBV7-8 and TRBJ1-6; 7 positions agree with TRBD1. This CDR3 has 15 amino acids. The V gene end was trimmed by 5 bases and the J gene end by 8 bases; junction bases not matched to a gene: 9. From germline, CDR1 is SGHVS and CDR2 FQNEAQ. CDR3 coding DNA: TGTGCCAGCAGCCCCCGAGACAGGGCGTATTCACCCCTCCACTTT. This gives the protein CASSPRDRAYSPLHF.

The rearrangement links TRBV10-1 to TRBJ2-3; 7 nucleotides match TRBD2. There are 15 residues in the CDR3. V lost 7 bases and J lost 1; bases outside the gene matches: 8. Germline V lookup: CDR1 WNHNN, CDR2 SYGVQD (reference sequence). The CDR3 nucleotides read TGCGCCAGCAAGGCGGGGGTCGGTGGCACAGATACGCAGTATTTT. As protein: CASKAGVGGTDTQYF.

The CDR3 DNA follows: TGTGCCAGCAGGGCAGGGATAAACTATGGCTACACCTTC. This gives the protein CASRAGINYGYTF. J is TRBJ1-2 and V is TRBV28; TRBD1 is a possible D gene (5 bases). The CDR3 length is 13 residues. Germline V gene lookup returns CDR1 MDHEN and CDR2 SYDVKM. V gave up 6 bases and J gave up 2 bases, with 10 bases separating them.

V and J are TRBV29-1 and TRBJ1-1, with TRBD1 matching 9 bases. Germline values: CDR1 SQVTM, CDR2 ANQGSEA. CDR3 length equals 13 residues. V lost 2 bases and J lost 7; bases outside the gene matches: 5. In nucleotides, the CDR3 is TGCAGCGTTGAACACAGGGGGCAGGGTGAAGCTTTCTTT. Residues: CSVEHRGQGEAFF.

The V and J genes are TRBV28 and TRBJ1-6; 7 bases align to TRBD1. The CDR3 covers 15 residues. Germline trimming cut 2 bases from V and 5 bases from J; bases unmatched to any gene: 3. In germline, CDR1 is MDHEN, CDR2 SYDVKM. This CDR3 is CASSLGDRDNSPLHF. The CDR3 DNA is TGTGCCAGCAGTTTAGGAGACAGGGATAATTCACCCCTCCACTTT.

The chain recombines TRBV15 with TRBJ2-7, with 9 bases fitting TRBD2. This CDR3 comprises 15 residues. The junction had 5 bases not matched to a gene; V was cut back by 4 bases and J by 1 base. Germline CDR1 is LNHNV and CDR2 is YYDKDF (reference sequence). The chain's CDR3 is CATSISTSGSYEQYF. For the CDR3, the DNA is TGTGCCACCAGCATTTCGACTAGCGGTTCCTACGAGCAGTACTTC.

This sequence joins TRBV29-1 and TRBJ2-5; 7 bases map to TRBD1. The CDR3 contains 14 residues. Germline values: CDR1 SQVTM, CDR2 ANQGSEA. V trimming: 7 bases; J trimming: 1 base; junction bases outside the gene matches: 9. The CDR3 spells CSAYVWTGQETQYF. DNA for the CDR3: TGCAGCGCCTACGTGTGGACAGGCCAAGAGACCCAGTACTTC.

This clone was seen more than once but under ten times. The chain joins TRBV4-1 to TRBJ1-5; 7 bases match TRBD1. Germline assignment: CDR1 MGHRA and CDR2 YSYEKL. The CDR3 is made up of 14 amino acids. Trimming removed 1 base from V and 11 bases from J; junction bases left unmatched: 8. DNA for the CDR3: TGCGCCAGCAGCCAAGGGAGGGGGCAATCAGCCCAGCATTTT. The encoded protein is CASSQGRGQSAQHF.

This clone showed up just a few times. J is TRBJ1-1 and V is TRBV29-1; D unclear. Germline lookup yields CDR1 SQVTM and CDR2 ANQGSEA. There are 10 residues in the CDR3. Trimming cost V 7 bases and J 2 bases, with 5 bases left between them. CDR3 amino acids: CSGHNTEAFF. As DNA, the CDR3 is TGCAGCGGACACAACACTGAAGCTTTCTTT. Based on the CDR3 plus reference TRBV29-1 and TRBJ1-1, the full variable domain is SAVISQKPSRDICQRGTSLTIQCQVDSQVTMMFWYRQQPGQSLTLIATANQGSEATYESGFVIDKFPISRPNLTFSTLTVSNMSPEDSSIYLCSGHNTEAFFGQGTRLTVV.

The genes are TRBV11-3 and TRBJ2-7; a possible D gene is TRBD2 (7 bases). The CDR3 covers 15 residues. V was clipped by 5 bases and J by 2 bases, with 16 bases between them. Germline CDR1 is SGHNT and CDR2 is YENEEA. The CDR3 loop is CASSRGGGPTYEQYF. The DNA for the CDR3 is TGTGCCAGCAGCCGAGGGGGGGGTCCCACCTACGAGCAGTACTTC.

CDR3 coding DNA: TGTGCCAGCAGCTTATGGTCAAGGGGCACTGAAGCTTTCTTT. Protein sequence: CASSLWSRGTEAFF. This chain links TRBV7-2 with TRBJ1-1, with a tentative D call TRBD1 (5 bases). V gave up 2 bases and J gave up 4 bases, with 11 bases separating them. Germline V lookup: CDR1 SGHTA, CDR2 FQGNSA. CDR3 length equals 14 residues.

The genes are TRBV7-9 and TRBJ2-7, with a weak D call TRBD2 (6 bases). The CDR3 extends over 15 amino acids. Germline assignment: CDR1 SEHNR and CDR2 FQNEAQ (reference sequence). V lost 1 base to trimming and J lost 0 bases, with 10 bases between them. The CDR3, as DNA: TGTGCCAGCAGCTTAGTGGGGGGTTTCTCCTACGAGCAGTACTTC. Translation gives CASSLVGGFSYEQYF.

V usage is TRBV6-1 and J usage is TRBJ1-1; D is possibly TRBD1 (6 bases). Deletions cut 8 bases from V and 5 bases from J, with 12 bases between. CDR1 MNHNS and CDR2 SASEGT come from the germline V gene. The CDR3 sequence is 12 residues long. DNA of the CDR3: TGTGCCAGCGGGCAGGGGTTGACTGAAGCTTTCTTT. Translating it yields CASGQGLTEAFF.

The V and J genes are TRBV9 and TRBJ2-3, with D perhaps TRBD2 (6 bases). Between the trimmed V and J ends, which lost 5 bases and 1 base, there was a span of 14 bases. The V gene's germline CDR1 is SGDLS and CDR2 YYNGEE. CDR3 length: 15 residues. This CDR3 is CASSPPGEGTDTQYF. The CDR3 DNA reads TGTGCCAGCAGTCCGCCGGGGGAGGGCACAGATACGCAGTATTTT.

This clone has just a few counts. V gene TRBV19 combines with J gene TRBJ2-6, with D possibly being TRBD1 (6 bases). Trimming stripped 6 bases from V and 0 bases from J, with 9 bases between. The CDR3 runs 15 residues. The germline V gene encodes CDR1 LNHDA and CDR2 SQIVND (reference sequence). Here the CDR3 reads CASRETGSGANVLTF. The CDR3 DNA reads as TGTGCCAGTAGAGAGACAGGCTCTGGGGCCAACGTCCTGACTTTC.

This clone has a single count. The chain employs TRBV13 and TRBJ1-6, with TRBD1 as a possible D gene (6 bases). In germline, CDR1 is PRHDT, CDR2 FYEKMQ (reference sequence). This CDR3 has 15 amino acids. V was cut by 0 bases and J by 7 bases, with 10 bases left in between. The CDR3 region is CASSLGSGDNSPLHF. DNA of the CDR3: TGTGCCAGCAGCTTAGGGTCAGGGGACAATTCACCCCTCCACTTT.